This TCR beta chain was recovered during a study of blood T cell repertoires in COVID-19. About the research overall: The cDNA or gDNA used as material had been derived from T cells, B-cell-depleted T cells, or PBMCs.

V lost 1 base and J 3 bases, leaving 7 bases between the germline ends. The CDR3 has 13 amino acids. Germline assignment: CDR1 MNHNS and CDR2 SASEGT. Produced via immunoSEQ multiplex PCR; TCRdb's table is partial and in-frame only. The profile shows about 290,000 clones, just over 85% of them singletons. This rearrangement joins TRBV6-1 to TRBJ2-7, with D unresolved. This sequence was found in a woman in her twenties or thirties with active or convalescent COVID-19. The sample consisted of peripheral blood. The CDR3 nucleotides are TGTGCCAGCAGTGAAGAAGACTTCTACGAGCAGTACTTC. Residues: CASSEEDFYEQYF.